This T cell receptor (beta chain) originates from a study of blood T cell repertoires in COVID-19. Profiling relied on immunoSEQ multiplex PCR, and the TCRdb table lists in-frame clones only, not all of them. This sample has approximately 500,000 clones, with less than 90% found just once. The germline V gene has CDR1 GTSNPN and CDR2 SVGIG (reference sequence). The V end was cut by 0 bases, the J end by 1 base, with 12 bases between. The CDR3 extends over 15 amino acids. Patients from Seattle were sampled longitudinally, starting during active infection. Sequencing was carried out using peripheral blood. The sequence was collected from a woman in her forties or fifties with COVID-19, enrolled during active disease. The rearrangement links TRBV30 to TRBJ1-2; no firm D call. The CDR3 sequence: CAWSVLPANNYGYTF. CDR3 in DNA: TGTGCCTGGAGTGTACTCCCCGCCAATAACTATGGCTACACCTTC.